One and the same sample provided the 23 T cell receptor beta chains below, sequenced in a study of shared clonotypes between healthy human individuals. Some clones are missing from TCRdb's copy, which holds only in-frame ones; the method was immunoSEQ multiplex PCR. In the table there are some 2 million clones, over 85% of which are singletons. Naivety among CD8 cells was defined by CD45RO negativity and positive CCR7 selection, thereby excluding terminally differentiated effector memory CD45RA+ cells. The sequencing sample was made of naive CD8+ T cells sorted from blood. These receptors were taken from a man aged 18 to 35 in good health.

Concerning this clone: Other DNA sequences of this sample code for an identical CDR3. The genes are TRBV7-9 and TRBJ2-3; D is ambiguous. The V gene lost 1 base and the J gene lost 6 bases, with 5 bases spanning the gap. Germline CDR1 SEHNR, CDR2 FQNEAQ (reference sequence). CDR3 size: 12 residues. The chain's CDR3 is CASSLGVDTQYF. CDR3 bases: TGTGCCAGCAGCTTAGGTGTGGATACGCAGTATTTT.

This chain links TRBV5-1 with TRBJ1-1; D uncertain. The V and J ends lost 7 bases and 5 bases respectively, with 18 bases between them. CDR3 length: 14 amino acids. CDR1 and CDR2 from the germline V gene are SGHRS and YFSETQ. DNA for the CDR3: TGCGCCAGCGCCACTTATGGGGATGGAACTGAAGCTTTCTTT. This sequence encodes CASATYGDGTEAFF.

As regards this clone: The same CDR3 can be traced to other DNA sequences in this sample. V and J are TRBV5-4 and TRBJ2-7; 7 bases agree with TRBD2. CDR3 length: 13 residues. Germline V gene data show CDR1 as SGHNT and CDR2 as YYREEE (reference sequence). Trimming cost V 2 bases and J 3 bases; bases outside gene matches: 2. The CDR3 loop is CASSLGGGYEQYF. The CDR3 coding sequence is TGTGCCAGCAGCTTAGGCGGGGGCTACGAGCAGTACTTC.

The J gene is TRBJ2-3, the V gene TRBV13; D gene ambiguous. There are 13 residues in the CDR3. V was trimmed by 2 bases and J by 4 bases, leaving 7 bases between them. Germline CDR1 and CDR2: PRHDT and FYEKMQ (reference sequence). CDR3 coding DNA: TGTGCCAGCAGCTTATTGGTTGCAGATACGCAGTATTTT. It codes for CASSLLVADTQYF.

The rearrangement links TRBV13 to TRBJ1-2; the D gene is possibly TRBD1 (5 bases). V gave up 5 bases and J gave up 6 bases, with 10 bases separating them. This CDR3 spans 12 amino acids. Per germline, CDR1 PRHDT and CDR2 FYEKMQ (reference sequence). CDR3 nucleotide sequence: TGTGCCAGCAGCGCGGGGGGGAATGGCTACACCTTC. Its translation is CASSAGGNGYTF.

This clone occurred a few times. This chain uses TRBV21-1 with TRBJ1-2. TRBV21-1 is shown as a pseudogene. The CDR3 is made up of 15 amino acids. This CDR3 is CASSGRHSGDYGYTF. The CDR3 nucleotides are TGTGCCAGCAGCGGCCGACACTCTGGGGACTATGGCTACACCTTC.

This sequence joins TRBV5-4 and TRBJ2-7, with TRBD2 matching 13 bases. With V trimmed by 4 bases and J by 5 bases, 3 bases remained unmatched. The germline V gene encodes CDR1 SGHNT and CDR2 YYREEE (reference sequence). The CDR3 contains 14 residues. CDR3 nucleotides: TGTGCCAGCAGCGGACTAGCGGGAGACCACGAGCAGTACTTC. Amino acids: CASSGLAGDHEQYF.

This clone was seen once. This sample also contains other DNA sequences that code for the same CDR3. This chain connects TRBV28 to TRBJ2-5; D is uncertain. The CDR3 consists of 12 residues. Trimming took off 8 bases at V and 0 bases at J, with 7 bases between the two ends. Germline-derived CDR1 and CDR2 are MDHEN and SYDVKM. The CDR3 DNA sequence: TGTGCCAGCTCCGGCTACCAAGAGACCCAGTACTTC. Encoded protein: CASSGYQETQYF.

This clone was recorded once. The chain carries TRBV29-1 and TRBJ2-1, with 11 nucleotides matching TRBD2. Germline V CDR1 and CDR2: SQVTM, ANQGSEA. The J segment lost 0 bases and the V segment lost 2 bases, leaving 6 bases of the junction unmatched. The length of the CDR3 is 17 residues. The CDR3 protein is CSVEPLAGGPSYNEQFF. CDR3 bases: TGCAGCGTTGAACCTTTAGCGGGAGGGCCCTCCTACAATGAGCAGTTCTTC.

The chain combines TRBV6-5 with TRBJ1-2; D is possibly TRBD1 (5 bases). Trimming left V 3 bases short and J 4 bases short, with 12 bases between. CDR1 is MNHEY and CDR2 is SVGAGI in the germline V gene. The length of the CDR3 is 14 residues. The CDR3 bases are TGTGCCAGCAGTTATAGGGAGGGGATCTATGGCTACACCTTC. Translation: CASSYREGIYGYTF.

The V gene is TRBV28, the J gene TRBJ1-4; unclear D gene. V was cut by 5 bases and J by 8 bases, with 12 bases left in between. Germline-derived CDR1 and CDR2 are MDHEN and SYDVKM. The CDR3 is 13 residues long. CDR3 sequence (DNA): TGTGCCAGCAGTCCATCACTTTGGGAAAAACTGTTTTTT. This sequence encodes CASSPSLWEKLFF. Using reference TRBV28 and TRBJ1-4 for the parts outside the CDR3, the full variable domain is DVKVTQSSRYLVKRTGEKVFLECVQDMDHENMFWYRQDPGLGLRLIYFSYDVKMKEKGDIPEGYSVSREKKERFSLILESASTNQTSMYLCASSPSLWEKLFFGSGTQLSVL.

This chain uses TRBV7-6 with TRBJ2-1; D perhaps matches TRBD2 (6 bases). V lost 4 bases and J 4 bases, leaving 8 bases between the germline ends. CDR3 length equals 13 residues. Germline assignment: CDR1 SGHVS and CDR2 FNYEAQ. The CDR3 nucleotides read TGTGCCAGCAGCTCTCGGGAGTACAATGAGCAGTTCTTC. As protein: CASSSREYNEQFF.

V gene TRBV10-3 combines with J gene TRBJ2-5, with D unclear. Germline assignment: CDR1 ENHRY and CDR2 SYGVKD. V was clipped by 4 bases and J by 4 bases, with 19 bases between them. The CDR3 is made up of 16 amino acids. The CDR3 nucleotides are TGTGCCATCAGTGGGACGCAGGACCCCTCAGCAGAGACCCAGTACTTC. Its protein is CAISGTQDPSAETQYF.

The chain carries TRBV10-2 and TRBJ1-5; no clear D. Germline V gene sequence: CDR1 WSHSY, CDR2 SAAADI. The V end was cut by 8 bases, the J end by 9 bases, with 8 bases between. The CDR3 contains 10 residues. CDR3 DNA sequence: TGCGCCAGCGGATCGGGGCCCCAGCATTTT. It is translated as CASGSGPQHF.

In the case of this clone: This same CDR3 is encoded by further DNA sequences in the sample. The chain combines TRBV29-1 with TRBJ2-5; D is tentatively TRBD1 or TRBD2 (5 bases each). V was cut by 5 bases and J by 4 bases, with 8 bases left in between. CDR1 is SQVTM, CDR2 ANQGSEA, per germline. The CDR3 runs 11 residues. The CDR3 DNA is TGCAGCGTTAGGGACCTAGAGACCCAGTACTTC. This codes for CSVRDLETQYF.

The V call is TRBV30, the J call TRBJ1-4; the D is unclear. The germline V and J ends were trimmed by 1 base and 12 bases, with 9 bases remaining between them. Germline CDR1 is GTSNPN and CDR2 is SVGIG (reference sequence). The CDR3 runs 11 residues. The CDR3 region has the DNA TGTGCCTGGAGTGGACCTTATGAACTGTTTTTT. Translating gives CAWSGPYELFF.

V and J are TRBV4-2 and TRBJ2-5, with 8 bases aligning to TRBD1. This CDR3 is 18 amino acids long. V lost 0 bases and J lost 5; bases outside the gene matches: 14. Germline V gene sequence: CDR1 LGHNA, CDR2 YNFKEQ. CDR3 in amino acids: CASSQDRFSETGDETQYF. The CDR3 region has the DNA TGTGCCAGCAGCCAAGATCGATTTTCGGAGACAGGGGACGAGACCCAGTACTTC.

This clone has just one count. The V call is TRBV5-6, the J call TRBJ2-7; 10 bases match TRBD2. The V and J ends lost 4 bases and 2 bases, in that order; junction bases with no gene match: 6. This CDR3 is built from 15 residues. Germline CDR1 is SGHDT and CDR2 is YYEEEE. The CDR3 sequence: CASSNSGGRTYEQYF. CDR3 nucleotides: TGTGCCAGCAGCAATAGCGGGGGGCGAACCTACGAGCAGTACTTC.

The chain uses TRBV5-6 and TRBJ2-3; D is ambiguous. V was clipped by 0 bases and J by 6 bases, with 8 bases between them. The germline V gene has CDR1 SGHDT and CDR2 YYEEEE. This CDR3 comprises 13 residues. The CDR3 sequence: CASSLGNMDTQYF. CDR3 bases: TGTGCCAGCAGCTTGGGCAACATGGATACGCAGTATTTT.

This CDR3 reads CASSSQRVSGANVLTF. CDR3 DNA sequence: TGTGCCAGCAGTTCCCAGCGGGTATCTGGGGCCAACGTCCTGACTTTC. This chain connects TRBV11-2 to TRBJ2-6; a possible D gene is TRBD2 (6 bases). CDR1 is SGHAT, CDR2 FQNNGV, per germline. This CDR3 has 16 amino acids. The V gene lost 6 bases and the J gene lost 1 base, with 13 bases spanning the gap.

The chain employs TRBV4-1 and TRBJ1-4; 9 bases match TRBD1. The CDR3 consists of 15 residues. Per germline, CDR1 MGHRA and CDR2 YSYEKL. After removal of 3 bases from V and 6 bases from J, the junction contained 5 bases not matched to a gene. The CDR3 is CASSQTTGGYEKLFF. The CDR3 nucleotides are TGCGCCAGCAGCCAGACGACAGGGGGTTATGAAAAACTGTTTTTT.

This chain links TRBV9 with TRBJ2-7; D unresolved. Per the germline V gene, CDR1 is SGDLS and CDR2 is YYNGEE. V lost 4 bases to trimming and J lost 2 bases, with 10 bases between them. The CDR3 runs 13 residues. The CDR3 region has the DNA TGTGCCAGCAGCCTTGGCCTCACCTACGAGCAGTACTTC. Residues: CASSLGLTYEQYF. Together with reference TRBV9 and TRBJ2-7, the CDR3 gives the full variable domain: DSGVTQTPKHLITATGQRVTLRCSPRSGDLSVYWYQQSLDQGLQFLIQYYNGEERAKGNILERFSAQQFPDLHSELNLSSLELGDSALYFCASSLGLTYEQYFGPGTRLTVT.

This rearrangement joins TRBV7-9 to TRBJ1-1; D is perhaps TRBD1 (5 bases). Germline values: CDR1 SEHNR, CDR2 FQNEAQ (reference sequence). Trimming took 5 bases from V and 0 from J, leaving 13 bases between them. The CDR3 is made up of 15 amino acids. The CDR3 bases are TGTGCCAGCAGCGCGGCAGGGAATCTGAACACTGAAGCTTTCTTT. Its translation: CASSAAGNLNTEAFF.